This T cell receptor (beta chain) was retrieved from a study of T cell changes during pregnancy in multiple sclerosis. The CDR3 runs 14 residues. Germline CDR1 reads SEHNR; CDR2 reads FQNEAQ (reference sequence). Trimming removed 5 bases at V and 3 bases at J, with 13 bases between. The table came from immunoSEQ multiplex PCR; TCRdb's copy has only in-frame clones and leaves some out. The top ten clones hold 2% to 2.5% of a sample with 84,000 or so clones, 94% of them seen once. The input for sequencing was peripheral blood, taken in the third trimester of pregnancy. The receptor comes from a female donor with multiple sclerosis, enrolled in a pregnancy study. The chain is built from TRBV7-9 and TRBJ1-1, with D uncertain. The CDR3 reads CASSPPYRDTEAFF. CDR3 sequence (DNA): TGTGCCAGCAGCCCCCCATACCGGGACACTGAAGCTTTCTTT.